This T cell receptor (beta chain) derives from a study of OX40 agonist ivuxolimab in advanced cancers. Overall study findings and caveats: Researchers did not establish what antigens the expanded peripheral T cells target.

This table comes from immunoSEQ multiplex PCR, and its TCRdb copy is limited to in-frame clones, with some not included. The table lists 70,000 to 90,000 clones, about 85% of them singletons, with around 2% in the top ten. About this clone itself: The antigen is unknown.

The V segment lost 3 bases and the J segment 5 bases; nucleotides outside the gene matches: 6. Looked up from germline, CDR1 is SGDLS and CDR2 is YYNGEE. The CDR3 is 14 residues long. The sequences come from CD4+ or CD8+ T cells sorted from blood, collected in a trial of the OX40 agonist ivuxolimab. This receptor was identified in an adult with an advanced solid tumor such as melanoma, head and neck, liver or kidney cancer. The chain carries TRBV9 and TRBJ1-2; 8 bases agree with TRBD1. CDR3 loop: CASSASTGEYGYTF. CDR3 nucleotide sequence: TGTGCCAGCAGCGCCTCGACAGGGGAGTATGGCTACACCTTC.